This T cell receptor (beta chain) was sequenced in a study of OX40 agonist ivuxolimab in advanced cancers. The overall study: Eligibility admitted prior anti-PD-1, anti-PD-L1 or anti-CTLA-4 therapy; 35% to 40% had some. General study findings and limits: Researchers did not determine the expanded peripheral T cells' antigen specificity. CD8+ T cells showed, on average, more clonal expansion than CD4+ cells.

In regard to this clone: What it binds is not known.

V was clipped by 5 bases and J by 8 bases; unmatched bases: 10. CDR1 SGHVS and CDR2 FNYEAQ come from the germline V gene. CDR3 length: 15 amino acids. Measured with immunoSEQ multiplex PCR; TCRdb has only the in-frame clones, and not every one. The sample lists 55,000 to 65,000 clones, about 85% occurring once. The chain couples TRBV7-6 to TRBJ2-1, with 9 bases matching TRBD2. This TCR came from an adult with an advanced solid tumor such as melanoma, head and neck, liver or kidney cancer. Material: CD4+ or CD8+ T cells sorted from blood, obtained in a trial of the OX40 agonist ivuxolimab. The CDR3 bases are TGTGCCAGCAGCACTACCCCGGGACTAGCCCATGAGCAGTTCTTC. Translation: CASSTTPGLAHEQFF. Full variable domain (rest looked up from reference TRBV7-6 and TRBJ2-1): GAGVSQSPRYKVTKRGQDVALRCDPISGHVSLYWYRQALGQGPEFLTYFNYEAQQDKSGLPNDRFSAERPEGSISTLTIQRTEQRDSAMYRCASSTTPGLAHEQFFGPGTRLTVL.